The 14 T cell receptor beta chains reported below all come from one sample, sequenced in a study of T cells after yellow fever vaccination (dated by TCRdb to the late 2010s). The receptor library was made with 5' RACE. These reads were obtained on an Illumina HiSeq 2500. TCRdb reran the public reads through fastp at Q25 and MiXCR, keeping productive beta chains. Identical CDR3 protein sequences are pooled into one entry, listed with their most common genes and DNA. This sample has under 200,000 distinct CDR3 sequences in its table, and around 7.3% of those were observed once. The top ten hold over 2% of the sample. What the treatment or condition label conveys for this sample: live attenuated yellow fever vaccine strain. Sequencing was performed on CD4+ T cells sorted from PBMCs, taken about 5 days after the first yellow fever vaccination. The receptors were gathered from a man aged 18-30 years who received the YFV17D yellow fever vaccine.

This clonotype was observed many times. The rearrangement uses TRBV9 and TRBJ2-1; the D is unclear. Trimming left V 0 bases short and J 7 bases short, with 5 bases between. The germline CDR1 and CDR2 sequences are SGDLS and YYNGEE. The CDR3 extends over 12 amino acids. CDR3 coding DNA: TGTGCCAGCAGCGTAGCTGGGAATGAGCAGTTCTTC. Its protein product is CASSVAGNEQFF.

Ten or more counts support this clonotype. V and J are TRBV4-3 and TRBJ1-6; D not resolved. V was clipped by 0 bases and J by 9 bases, with 9 bases between them. CDR1 is LGHNA, CDR2 YSLEER, per germline. This CDR3 spans 14 amino acids. The CDR3 nucleotides read TGCGCCAGCAGCCAAGATGGTATGCGTTCACCCCTCCACTTT. It translates to CASSQDGMRSPLHF.

This clonotype has only a few counts. The chain is built from TRBV14 and TRBJ2-3; D remains unclear. This CDR3 spans 16 amino acids. Trimming stripped 1 base from V and 2 bases from J, with 13 bases between. Germline values: CDR1 SGHDN, CDR2 FVKESK. CDR3 residues: CASSQGSSPITDTQYF. The CDR3 region has the DNA TGTGCCAGCAGCCAAGGGTCCAGCCCTATCACAGATACGCAGTATTTT.

This chain connects TRBV20-1 to TRBJ1-5; D may be TRBD1 (5 bases). Trimming cost V 0 bases and J 4 bases, with 16 bases left between them. The CDR3 covers 16 residues. In germline, CDR1 is DFQATT, CDR2 SNEGSKA (reference sequence). The DNA for the CDR3 is TGCAGTGCTAGAGATGTGCAGGGTTTGACGAATCAGCCCCAGCATTTT. Its protein is CSARDVQGLTNQPQHF.

This clonotype has ten or more counts. The chain links TRBV12-3 or TRBV12-4 to TRBJ2-2; the D gene is possibly TRBD1 (6 bases). Trimming cost V 6 bases and J 7 bases, with 18 bases left between them. CDR3 length: 15 amino acids. CDR3 DNA: TGTGCCAGCAGACCAGGGGCCCATCAGGTCGGGGAGCTGTTTTTT. It is translated as CASRPGAHQVGELFF.

This clonotype has at least ten counts. The rearrangement joins TRBV12-5 to TRBJ2-1, with D uncertain. Germline CDR1 LGHNT, CDR2 FRNRAP. V lost 3 bases and J lost 4, with 4 bases in between. The length of the CDR3 is 12 residues. The CDR3 nucleotides are TGTGCTAGTGGTTTCGGGTACAATGAGCAGTTCTTC. Protein sequence: CASGFGYNEQFF.

This clonotype was counted ten times or more. V is TRBV28 and J is TRBJ1-5; D is possibly TRBD1 (6 bases). The germline V gene has CDR1 MDHEN and CDR2 SYDVKM. Trimming shortened V by 4 bases and J by 15 bases, and 13 bases separated the two germline ends. This CDR3 has 11 amino acids. In DNA, the CDR3 is TGTGCCAGCAGTTCAGGACAGTCTCCGCATTTT. This gives the protein CASSSGQSPHF.

This clonotype has just a few counts. The chain carries TRBV20-1 and TRBJ2-1; D is unclear. The CDR3 is made up of 11 amino acids. The V gene's germline CDR1 is DFQATT and CDR2 SNEGSKA (reference sequence). V lost 6 bases and J 4 bases, leaving 7 bases between the germline ends. The CDR3 DNA is TGCAGTGCGGACGATTACAATGAGCAGTTCTTC. Amino acids: CSADDYNEQFF.

The chain employs TRBV6-1 and TRBJ1-1; no clear D. Germline CDR1 and CDR2: MNHNS and SASEGT. Trimming removed 6 bases at V and 5 bases at J, with 4 bases between. This CDR3 is 10 amino acids long. The CDR3 sequence is CASRDTEAFF. The CDR3 DNA reads TGTGCCAGCAGGGATACTGAAGCTTTCTTT.

To note about this clonotype: This may come from a read error, since a much larger clone is one base off. The rearrangement links TRBV6-2 or TRBV6-3 to TRBJ2-2; no reliable D call. Germline CDR1 reads MNHEY; CDR2 reads SVGEGT. The ends were cut back, 6 bases at V and 10 bases at J, with 12 bases in the middle. The CDR3 extends over 12 amino acids. CDR3 nucleotides: TGTGCCAGCAGCCTGTTCGCCGTGGAGCTGTTTTTT. Protein sequence: CASSLFAVELFF.

This clonotype was counted ten times or more. V and J are TRBV10-1 and TRBJ2-2; TRBD1 agrees at 8 bases. The CDR3 length is 15 residues. V dropped 4 bases and J dropped 5; count of bases not matched to a gene: 6. Germline CDR1 is WNHNN and CDR2 is SYGVQD (reference sequence). The CDR3 region has the DNA TGCGCCAGCAGTGTGGGGCAGGGGGCAACCGGGGAGCTGTTTTTT. Encoded protein: CASSVGQGATGELFF.

This clonotype was seen many times. One end of the junction varies from germline; a read error may be responsible. The chain employs TRBV12-3 or TRBV12-4 and TRBJ2-2; the D call may be TRBD1 or TRBD2 (6 bases each). The CDR3 is 12 amino acids. DNA of the CDR3: TGTGCCAGCAGTCCCCAGGGGCGGGAACTGTTTTTT. Translating it yields CASSPQGRELFF.

The sample holds many counts of this clonotype. This chain links TRBV15 with TRBJ2-5; tentative D call: TRBD2 (6 bases). CDR1 and CDR2 from the germline V gene are LNHNV and YYDKDF (reference sequence). This CDR3 region has 14 residues. V lost 5 bases and J 3 bases, leaving 13 bases between the germline ends. CDR3: CATSVYRGKETQYF. The CDR3 DNA follows: TGTGCCACCAGCGTTTACCGGGGGAAAGAGACCCAGTACTTC.

This clonotype was found many times. The V gene is TRBV12-3 or TRBV12-4, the J gene TRBJ2-7, with D unresolved. Between the trimmed V and J ends, which lost 6 bases and 6 bases, there was a span of 9 bases. CDR3 length: 11 amino acids. The CDR3 is CASSRTSEQYF. In DNA, the CDR3 is TGTGCCAGCAGCCGAACAAGCGAGCAGTACTTC.